This TCR beta chain was recorded in a study of blood T cell repertoires in COVID-19. Study-level background: The United States, Italy and Spain were the sources of the acute and convalescent COVID-19 samples. PBMCs, B-cell-depleted T cells, or T cells provided the cDNA or gDNA that made up the material.

The V and J ends lost 1 base and 5 bases respectively, with 14 bases between them. The CDR3 is made up of 15 amino acids. CDR1 and CDR2 (germline): SGHTA, FQGNSA. Profiling relied on immunoSEQ multiplex PCR, and the TCRdb table lists in-frame clones only, not all of them. The table shows about 120,000 clones, with 78% occurring only once. The rearrangement links TRBV7-2 to TRBJ2-5; D possibly corresponds to TRBD2 (6 bases). This TCR was recovered from a man between 65 and 85 years old with acute or convalescent COVID-19. The sample taken for sequencing was peripheral blood. CDR3 sequence: CASSLGLGLRETQYF. DNA of the CDR3: TGTGCCAGCAGCTTAGGACTAGGTTTAAGGGAGACCCAGTACTTC.